This TCR beta chain came from a study of blood T cell repertoires in COVID-19. Study details: Material from acute and convalescent COVID-19 was sourced from the United States, Italy and Spain. T cells, B-cell-depleted T cells, or PBMCs provided the cDNA or gDNA that served as material.

Source study methods: From reference gene primer amplification, estimates of nucleated cell counts were derived. TCRdb keeps only in-frame clones here, not all; method: immunoSEQ multiplex PCR. V, J and clone size derive from that table, while D and trimming were established from the DNA sequence. The sample records 130,000 to 150,000 clones, about 87% being singletons. Material: peripheral blood. The receptor's source is a man aged 50 to 60 who had recovered from COVID-19.

The CDR3 DNA follows: TGTGCCAGCAGCTTGGAGGACAGGGGGCGCAATGAGCAGTTCTTC. Its protein product is CASSLEDRGRNEQFF. The V gene is TRBV5-4, the J gene TRBJ2-1, with TRBD1 identical over 11 bases. CDR1 SGHNT and CDR2 YYREEE come from the germline V gene (reference sequence). The CDR3 is 15 amino acids. V shed 0 bases and J 6 bases; nucleotides not matched to a gene: 2. The full variable domain, its missing parts supplied by reference TRBV5-4 and TRBJ2-1, is ETGVTQSPTHLIKTRGQQVTLRCSSQSGHNTVSWYQQALGQGPQFIFQYYREEENGRGNFPPRFSGLQFPNYSSELNVNALELDDSALYLCASSLEDRGRNEQFFGPGTRLTVL.